A single sample gave rise to the 5 T cell receptor beta chains below, sequenced in a study of blood T cell repertoires in COVID-19. Libraries were prepared by immunoSEQ multiplex PCR; TCRdb keeps only in-frame clonotypes and omits some of them. Of about 240,000 clones listed, about four fifths are singletons. The specimen sequenced was peripheral blood. The receptors here all came from a woman at least 80 years old with COVID-19, enrolled during active disease.

The chain recombines TRBV30 with TRBJ2-7; a possible D gene is TRBD1 (6 bases). Deletions cut 6 bases from V and 2 bases from J, with 11 bases between. This CDR3 contains 12 residues. The germline V gene has CDR1 GTSNPN and CDR2 SVGIG (reference sequence). CDR3: CACHNRAYEQYF. The CDR3 region has the DNA TGTGCCTGTCACAACAGGGCCTACGAGCAGTACTTC.

V gene TRBV5-4 combines with J gene TRBJ1-1, with TRBD1 identical over 7 bases. The J segment lost 0 bases and the V segment lost 4 bases, leaving 9 bases of the junction unmatched. The germline V gene encodes CDR1 SGHNT and CDR2 YYREEE (reference sequence). The CDR3 consists of 16 residues. CDR3 nucleotide sequence: TGTGCCAGCAGCCCGCGGACAGGTGGAATGAACACTGAAGCTTTCTTT. It encodes CASSPRTGGMNTEAFF.

The chain is built from TRBV7-2 and TRBJ2-7; a possible D gene is TRBD2 (5 bases). V lost 1 base and J lost 7, with 14 bases in between. Germline CDR1 is SGHTA and CDR2 is FQGNSA. This CDR3 contains 14 residues. The CDR3 DNA reads as TGTGCCAGCAGCTTAGACGCGGCGGGTCGGGAGCAGTACTTC. Its protein product is CASSLDAAGREQYF. Filled out from reference TRBV7-2 and TRBJ2-7, the complete variable domain reads GAGVSQSPSNKVTEKGKDVELRCDPISGHTALYWYRQSLGQGLEFLIYFQGNSAPDKSGLPSDRFSAERTGGSVSTLTIQRTQQEDSAVYLCASSLDAAGREQYFGPGTRLTVT.

The chain joins TRBV6-5 to TRBJ1-6, with 7 bases that match TRBD1. V was clipped by 2 bases and J by 10 bases; unmatched bases: 8. Germline V CDR1 and CDR2: MNHEY, SVGAGI. CDR3 size: 15 residues. The CDR3 nucleotides are TGTGCCAGCAGTTACGCGTCCAGGGGGGACTCACCCCTCCACTTT. Its translation: CASSYASRGDSPLHF.

To note about this clone: In the same sample, other DNA sequences code for this CDR3. This chain uses TRBV6-5 with TRBJ1-1; perhaps TRBD1 as D (5 bases). Germline V gene data show CDR1 as MNHEY and CDR2 as SVGAGI. The V and J ends lost 6 bases and 1 base respectively, with 9 bases between them. The CDR3 runs 13 residues. DNA of the CDR3: TGTGCCAGCAGGACAGATAAGAACACTGAAGCTTTCTTT. The encoded protein is CASRTDKNTEAFF.